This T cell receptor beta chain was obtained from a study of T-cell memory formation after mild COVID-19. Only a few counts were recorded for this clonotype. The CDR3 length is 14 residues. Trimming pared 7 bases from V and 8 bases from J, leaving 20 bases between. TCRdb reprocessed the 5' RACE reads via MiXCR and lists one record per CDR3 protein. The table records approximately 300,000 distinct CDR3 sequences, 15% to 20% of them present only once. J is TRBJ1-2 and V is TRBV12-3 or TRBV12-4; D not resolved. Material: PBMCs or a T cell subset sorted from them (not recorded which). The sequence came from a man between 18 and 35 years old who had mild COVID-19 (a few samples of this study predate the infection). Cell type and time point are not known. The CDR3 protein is CASTLTRLVQGYTF. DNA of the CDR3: TGTGCCAGCACCCTGACTAGGCTGGTTCAGGGCTACACCTTC.